The sequence of this T cell receptor beta chain was determined in a study of blood T cell repertoires in COVID-19. This clone was detected only once. The method was immunoSEQ multiplex PCR; TCRdb's version includes in-frame clones alone and lacks a portion of them. Counted here are 100,000 to 150,000 clones, around 88% occurring once; the ten biggest clones make up approximately 2.3%. Donors in Cohort 3 counted as recovered after two negative PCRs, clearance, or symptom resolution. Trimming stripped 3 bases from V and 3 bases from J, with 12 bases between. The CDR3 totals 14 residues. From germline, CDR1 is LGHNA and CDR2 YSLEER.

The V gene is TRBV4-3, the J gene TRBJ2-7; possible D gene TRBD1, 6 bases. Sequencing input: PBMCs or T cells enriched from blood (not recorded which). This sequence originates from a woman in her forties or fifties who had recovered from COVID-19. The CDR3 bases are TGCGCCAGCAGCCACCAGACAGGCCGCTACGAGCAGTACTTC. Protein: CASSHQTGRYEQYF.